These T cell receptor beta chains were read from a single sample in a study of T cells in localized non-small cell lung cancer. Sequenced by immunoSEQ multiplex PCR; TCRdb stores in-frame clones only, minus some. The data contain around 140,000 clones, roughly 90% of them seen just once; the ten biggest clones take up around 1.8%. This specimen consisted of peripheral blood, obtained before any cancer treatment. These receptors came from a female donor of 60 years or more with stage I lung adenocarcinoma. CDR3s include the opening cysteine and the closing phenylalanine or tryptophan. The D gene is left open where the match is weak. Expanded clones get a size class; other rows say once, few or many, or leave the size out.

TRBJ2-2 once TRBV30 NA CAWSGTAHTGELFF TGTGCCTGGAGTGGGACAGCGCACACCGGGGAGCTGTTTTTT
TRBJ1-2 NA TRBV6-5 TRBD1 CASSANRGRNYGYTF TGTGCCAGCAGTGCCAACAGGGGGCGCAACTATGGCTACACCTTC
TRBJ2-5 NA TRBV28 NA CASGGSTFETQYF TGTGCCAGCGGGGGCTCAACTTTTGAGACCCAGTACTTC
TRBJ2-2 NA TRBV10-1 TRBD1 CASSDLAGTENTGELFF TGCGCCAGCAGTGACCTAGCAGGGACAGAAAACACCGGGGAGCTGTTTTTT
TRBJ2-1 NA TRBV27 NA CASPREGRNEQFF TGTGCCAGCCCGCGGGAAGGGCGGAATGAGCAGTTCTTC
TRBJ1-3 few TRBV30 NA CAWSPSGTLGF TGTGCCTGGAGTCCATCCGGGACCCTTGGGTTT
TRBJ2-7 NA TRBV4-2 NA CASSQEDPAWAGHVEQYF TGTGCCAGCAGCCAAGAGGACCCGGCGTGGGCGGGACACGTCGAGCAGTACTTC
TRBJ1-3 NA TRBV19 TRBD1 CASSANDRARSGNTIYF TGTGCCAGTAGTGCCAATGACAGGGCCCGCTCTGGAAACACCATATATTTT
TRBJ2-3 NA TRBV15 NA CATSGAPGDTQYF TGTGCCACCAGCGGCGCTCCGGGGGATACGCAGTATTTT
TRBJ1-5 NA TRBV2 NA CASSEEGNNQPQHF TGTGCCAGCAGTGAAGAAGGAAACAATCAGCCCCAGCATTTT
TRBJ2-2 NA TRBV6-5 TRBD2 CASSYISGRGTGELFF TGTGCCAGCAGTTACATCAGCGGGAGAGGGACCGGGGAGCTGTTTTTT
TRBJ2-7 NA TRBV27 TRBD1 CASSQNKDRDEQYF TGTGCCAGCAGTCAAAACAAGGACAGGGACGAGCAGTACTTC
TRBJ2-6 NA TRBV27 TRBD1 CASSLSSLRGLGANVLTF TGTGCCAGCAGTTTATCTTCCCTCAGGGGGCTTGGGGCCAACGTCCTGACTTTC
TRBJ2-1 NA TRBV19 TRBD2 CASSPWGLAGVIEQFF TGTGCCAGTAGTCCCTGGGGACTAGCGGGAGTTATTGAGCAGTTCTTC
TRBJ1-1 NA TRBV18 NA CASSPPWGAMNTEAFF TGTGCCAGCTCACCCCCCTGGGGTGCGATGAACACTGAAGCTTTCTTT
TRBJ2-3 NA TRBV6-5 TRBD1 CASSSGTGVGNTQYF TGTGCCAGCAGCTCCGGGACAGGCGTTGGTAATACGCAGTATTTT
TRBJ2-1 NA TRBV18 NA CASSPSLAQYNEQFF TGTGCCAGCTCACCTAGCCTAGCTCAGTACAATGAGCAGTTCTTC
TRBJ2-7 NA TRBV7-8 NA CASSLDYSYEQYF TGTGCCAGCAGCTTAGACTACTCCTACGAGCAGTACTTC
TRBJ2-3 NA TRBV2 TRBD2 CASSETSGTDTQYF TGTGCCAGCAGTGAGACTAGCGGCACAGATACGCAGTATTTT
TRBJ2-3 NA TRBV7-7 NA CASSRLARGSGIKTDTQYF TGTGCTAGCAGCCGACTGGCCCGCGGTTCCGGGATAAAAACAGATACGCAGTATTTT
TRBJ2-5 NA TRBV7-3 NA CASSLSLGETQYF TGTGCCAGCAGCTTATCTCTCGGTGAGACCCAGTACTTC
TRBJ1-2 NA TRBV5-6 NA CASSFMGQGIGGYTF TGTGCCAGCAGCTTTATGGGGCAGGGAATAGGTGGCTACACCTTC
TRBJ1-1 once TRBV18 TRBD1 CASSQRQGGTEAFF TGTGCCAGCTCACAGAGACAGGGTGGCACTGAAGCTTTCTTT
TRBJ2-7 NA TRBV6-5 TRBD2 CASSPAGLGSYEQYF TGTGCCAGCAGCCCCGCGGGACTAGGATCCTACGAGCAGTACTTC
TRBJ1-2 NA TRBV9 TRBD1 CASSGQGGGYTF TGTGCCAGCAGCGGACAGGGAGGGGGCTACACCTTC
TRBJ2-3 once TRBV5-3 TRBD2 CARSLCPITSARDTSTDTQYF TGTGCCAGAAGCCTCTGCCCCATTACTAGCGCACGAGATACTAGCACAGATACGCAGTATTTT
TRBJ2-6 NA TRBV28 TRBD2 CASRERRTSSGANVLTF TGTGCCAGCAGAGAGAGACGGACTAGCTCTGGGGCCAACGTCCTGACTTTC
TRBJ1-2 NA TRBV5-6 TRBD1 CASSLDSGQGLYGYTF TGTGCCAGCAGCTTGGACTCTGGACAGGGACTTTATGGCTACACCTTC
TRBJ2-7 NA TRBV5-1 NA CASSLEGWGTSEQYF TGCGCCAGCAGCTTGGAAGGCTGGGGAACGTCCGAGCAGTACTTC
TRBJ1-5 NA TRBV7-8 NA CASTREVGVYQPQHF TGTGCCAGCACACGAGAGGTCGGGGTTTATCAGCCCCAGCATTTT
TRBJ1-2 NA TRBV5-5 NA CASISSHYGYTF TGTGCCAGCATTTCGAGTCACTATGGCTACACCTTC
TRBJ2-1 NA TRBV5-1 TRBD2 CASSLGPPGAGERNEQFF TGCGCCAGCAGCTTGGGACCCCCCGGGGCGGGAGAACGGAATGAGCAGTTCTTC
TRBJ1-1 NA TRBV2 NA CASRVTRNTEAFF TGTGCCAGCAGGGTGACCAGGAACACTGAAGCTTTCTTT
TRBJ2-7 NA TRBV4-2 TRBD2 CASSLHVSGTRYF TGTGCCAGCAGCTTACACGTGAGCGGGACTAGATACTTC
TRBJ2-4 NA TRBV5-1 TRBD1 CASSSDRDYIQYF TGCGCCAGCAGCTCAGACAGGGATTACATTCAGTACTTC
TRBJ2-2 NA TRBV25-1 NA CASRARALETGELFF TGTGCCAGCAGAGCCCGGGCCTTAGAAACTGGGGAGCTGTTTTTT
TRBJ1-4 NA TRBV5-1 NA CASSSQGVGSNEKLFF TGCGCCAGCAGCTCACAGGGAGTGGGGTCTAATGAAAAACTGTTTTTT
TRBJ1-5 once TRBV5-1 NA CASSRGSNQPQHF TGCGCCAGCAGCCGAGGATCCAATCAGCCCCAGCATTTT
TRBJ1-2 NA TRBV28 NA CASSLTAQGYTF TGTGCCAGCAGTCTGACAGCGCAGGGCTACACCTTC
TRBJ1-1 NA TRBV19 NA CASSISAGRTNTEAFF TGTGCCAGTAGTATTTCGGCAGGGAGAACGAACACTGAAGCTTTCTTT
TRBJ1-5 NA TRBV28 NA CASSLPVRGGLESHQPQHF TGTGCCAGCAGTTTGCCTGTTCGAGGGGGTCTCGAATCCCATCAGCCCCAGCATTTT
TRBJ2-7 NA TRBV5-4 NA CACYSGKRSVYEQYF TGTGCCTGCTACTCGGGTAAGCGGTCAGTCTACGAGCAGTACTTC